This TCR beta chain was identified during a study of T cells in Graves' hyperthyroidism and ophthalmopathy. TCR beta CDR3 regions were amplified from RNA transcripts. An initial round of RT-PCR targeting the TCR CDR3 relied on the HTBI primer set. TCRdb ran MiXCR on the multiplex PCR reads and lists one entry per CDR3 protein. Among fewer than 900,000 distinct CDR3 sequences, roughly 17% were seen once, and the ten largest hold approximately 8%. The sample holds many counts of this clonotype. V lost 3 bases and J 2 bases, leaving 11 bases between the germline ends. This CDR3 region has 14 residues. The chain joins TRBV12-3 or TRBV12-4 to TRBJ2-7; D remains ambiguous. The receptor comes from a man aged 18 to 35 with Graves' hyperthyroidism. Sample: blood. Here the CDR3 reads CASSLTHAAYEQYF. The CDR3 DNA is TGTGCCAGCAGTTTGACTCACGCCGCCTACGAGCAGTACTTC.